Sequencing of this T cell receptor (beta chain) was carried out in a study of vaccination and CD4 T cells after COVID-19. As regards this clonotype: The target antigen is unknown.

An Oncomine TCR Beta short-read assay was used to sequence the DNA from cultured CD4+ T cells. TCRdb itself ran the PCR reads through MiXCR, one entry per CDR3 protein. The sample includes approximately 12,000 distinct CDR3 sequences, approximately 75% seen only once; the top ten take roughly 31%. The treatment here: roughly ten-day PBMC culture with coronavirus spike peptide pools or control peptides (ViraFEST assay). Trimming cost V 7 bases and J 7 bases, with 16 bases left between them. This CDR3 is built from 14 residues. CDR1 is KGHDR and CDR2 is SFDVKD in the germline V gene. This receptor was identified in a human donor who had recovered from COVID-19. The chain combines TRBV24-1 with TRBJ2-1, with D possibly TRBD1 on 5 matching bases. Specimen: CD4+ T cells from blood, cultured in vitro. The chain's CDR3 is CATRSVRVRNEQFF. As DNA, the CDR3 is TGTGCCACCAGGTCGGTCAGGGTGAGGAATGAGCAGTTCTTC.